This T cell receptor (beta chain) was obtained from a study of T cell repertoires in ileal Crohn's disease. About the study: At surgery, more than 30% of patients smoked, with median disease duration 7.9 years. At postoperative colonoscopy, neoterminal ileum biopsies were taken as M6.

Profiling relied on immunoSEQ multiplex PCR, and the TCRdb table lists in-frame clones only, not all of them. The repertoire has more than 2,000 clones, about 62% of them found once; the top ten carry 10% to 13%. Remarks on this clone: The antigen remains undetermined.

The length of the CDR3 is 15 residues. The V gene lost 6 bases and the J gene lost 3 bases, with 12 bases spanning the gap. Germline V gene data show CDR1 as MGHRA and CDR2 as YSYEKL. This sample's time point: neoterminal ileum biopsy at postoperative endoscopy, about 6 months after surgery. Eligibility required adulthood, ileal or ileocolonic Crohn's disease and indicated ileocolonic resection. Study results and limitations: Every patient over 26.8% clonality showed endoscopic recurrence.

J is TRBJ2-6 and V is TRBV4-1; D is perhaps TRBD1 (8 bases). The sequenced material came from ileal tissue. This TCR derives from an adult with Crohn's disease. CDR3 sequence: CASRQGGDGANVLTF. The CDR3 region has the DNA TGCGCCAGCAGACAGGGGGGGGATGGGGCCAACGTCCTGACTTTC.